The next 32 T cell receptor beta chains were all read from a single sample in a study of blood T cell repertoires in COVID-19. Using immunoSEQ multiplex PCR, the repertoire was profiled, and TCRdb retains in-frame clones only, with some absent. The sample records 100,000 to 120,000 clones, 85% to 90% being singletons. The specimen was peripheral blood. The receptors were sampled from a man aged 50-60 years with acute or convalescent COVID-19.

This clone was recorded only once. The chain combines TRBV6-6 with TRBJ1-2; D perhaps matches TRBD1 (6 bases). The CDR3 spans 16 residues. The germline V and J ends were trimmed by 0 bases and 4 bases, with 15 bases remaining between them. Germline-derived CDR1 and CDR2 are MNHNY and SVGAGI (reference sequence). The CDR3 DNA is TGTGCCAGCAGTTACTCGGGGGCCGCGTCGGGCTATGGCTACACCTTC. Translated, it gives CASSYSGAASGYGYTF.

The chain combines TRBV19 with TRBJ1-2; 8 bases map to TRBD1. CDR3 length: 14 amino acids. CDR1 and CDR2 (germline): LNHDA, SQIVND (reference sequence). Trimming at V came to 10 bases and at J to 8 bases, leaving 15 bases not matched to a gene. CDR3 in amino acids: CATPTGTGVEGYTF. CDR3 coding DNA: TGTGCCACCCCAACCGGGACAGGAGTGGAAGGCTACACCTTC.

V gene TRBV13 combines with J gene TRBJ1-1; 10 bases fit TRBD1. V lost 2 bases to trimming and J lost 5 bases; unmatched junction nucleotides: 8. CDR3 length equals 16 residues. The germline V gene encodes CDR1 PRHDT and CDR2 FYEKMQ (reference sequence). For the CDR3, the DNA is TGTGCCAGCAGCTTATTCCCGACAGGGGGCGGGACTGAAGCTTTCTTT. It encodes CASSLFPTGGGTEAFF. The variable domain in full, with the rest retrieved from reference TRBV13 and TRBJ1-1, is AAGVIQSPRHLIKEKRETATLKCYPIPRHDTVYWYQQGPGQDPQFLISFYEKMQSDKGSIPDRFSAQQFSDYHSELNMSSLELGDSALYFCASSLFPTGGGTEAFFGQGTRLTVV.

The rearrangement uses TRBV3-1 (or the pseudogene TRBV3-2) and TRBJ2-7; D not resolved. The V end was cut by 1 base, the J end by 4 bases, with 11 bases between. This CDR3 is built from 14 residues. CDR1 is LGHDT, CDR2 YNNKEL, per germline (reference sequence). CDR3 nucleotide sequence: TGTGCCAGCAGCCAAGCCCTGGGCCTTTACGAGCAGTACTTC. As protein: CASSQALGLYEQYF.

V gene TRBV15 combines with J gene TRBJ1-5; D possibly corresponds to TRBD1 (6 bases). This CDR3 region has 16 residues. Germline CDR1 reads LNHNV; CDR2 reads YYDKDF (reference sequence). V lost 3 bases and J lost 4, with 16 bases in between. This CDR3 reads CATSRIQGGGNQPQHF. In nucleotides, the CDR3 is TGTGCCACCAGCAGGATACAGGGAGGGGGGAATCAGCCCCAGCATTTT.

DNA for the CDR3: TGTGCCAGCAGTGAGAACCAGGGAGGACGAAACACTGAAGCTTTCTTT. Translation: CASSENQGGRNTEAFF. This chain joins TRBV6-1 and TRBJ1-1; D is perhaps TRBD1 (5 bases). CDR1 and CDR2 (germline): MNHNS, SASEGT. The CDR3 length is 16 residues. Trimming removed 3 bases at V and 2 bases at J, with 16 bases between.

The chain combines TRBV7-9 with TRBJ1-1; D is possibly TRBD1 (5 bases). Trimming took off 1 base at V and 3 bases at J, with 18 bases between the two ends. Germline values: CDR1 SEHNR, CDR2 FQNEAQ (reference sequence). The CDR3 sequence is 17 residues long. The CDR3 protein is CASSLGVRRGGDTEAFF. CDR3 nucleotides: TGTGCCAGCAGCTTAGGAGTGCGACGCGGGGGAGACACTGAAGCTTTCTTT.

The J gene is TRBJ2-6, the V gene TRBV12-5, with TRBD1 matching over 7 bases. V lost 0 bases to trimming and J lost 0 bases; unmatched junction nucleotides: 8. The CDR3 length is 19 residues. Per the germline V gene, CDR1 is LGHNT and CDR2 is FRNRAP. The CDR3 here is CASGLVLGQITSGANVLTF. The DNA for the CDR3 is TGTGCTAGTGGTTTGGTATTGGGACAGATTACCTCTGGGGCCAACGTCCTGACTTTC.

This chain uses TRBV5-1 with TRBJ1-2, with D tentatively TRBD1 (5 bases). This CDR3 is built from 13 residues. V lost 4 bases, J lost 6 bases, and 13 bases lay in between. CDR1 SGHRS and CDR2 YFSETQ come from the germline V gene. CDR3 nucleotide sequence: TGCGCCAGCAGCCCGCCGGGACTTCATGGCTACACCTTC. This encodes CASSPPGLHGYTF.

J is TRBJ2-3 and V is TRBV6-1, with 13 nucleotides matching TRBD2. Germline V lookup: CDR1 MNHNS, CDR2 SASEGT. The V and J ends lost 3 bases and 4 bases, in that order; junction bases with no gene match: 7. This CDR3 comprises 17 residues. In nucleotides, the CDR3 is TGTGCCAGCAGTGATCCGACTAGCGGGGGGCGGGCAGATACGCAGTATTTT. Protein product: CASSDPTSGGRADTQYF.

The chain joins TRBV19 to TRBJ1-6, with 8 bases lining up with TRBD1. This CDR3 has 15 residues. CDR1 and CDR2 (germline): LNHDA, SQIVND (reference sequence). V shed 5 bases, J shed 9 bases, and the junction held 9 bases outside the gene matches. The CDR3 bases are TGTGCCAGTAGTGGGCGACAGGGGCCCACTTCACCCCTCCACTTT. Translated: CASSGRQGPTSPLHF. The entire variable domain, with the rest obtained from reference TRBV19 and TRBJ1-6, is as follows: DGGITQSPKYLFRKEGQNVTLSCEQNLNHDAMYWYRQDPGQGLRLIYYSQIVNDFQKGDIAEGYSVSREKKESFPLTVTSAQKNPTAFYLCASSGRQGPTSPLHFGNGTRLTVT.

This chain links TRBV6-5 with TRBJ2-7; TRBD1 matches at 7 bases. After removal of 5 bases from V and 3 bases from J, the junction contained 7 bases not matched to a gene. The CDR3 has 14 amino acids. Per germline, CDR1 MNHEY and CDR2 SVGAGI. The CDR3 region has the DNA TGTGCCAGCAGTCGAAACCGGGACAGCTACGAGCAGTACTTC. Translating gives CASSRNRDSYEQYF.

J is TRBJ2-3 and V is TRBV5-8, with a possible D match to TRBD1 (5 bases). The length of the CDR3 is 14 residues. The germline V gene has CDR1 SGHTS and CDR2 YDEGEE. V was trimmed by 0 bases and J by 1 base, leaving 6 bases between them. The CDR3 sequence is CASSLGRGTDTQYF. The DNA for the CDR3 is TGTGCCAGCAGCTTGGGCAGGGGCACAGATACGCAGTATTTT.

J is TRBJ1-2 and V is TRBV10-2; tentative D call: TRBD1 (5 bases). The CDR3 has 15 amino acids. Germline CDR1 and CDR2: WSHSY and SAAADI. V lost 6 bases, J lost 5 bases, and 19 bases lay in between. The chain's CDR3 is CASRPPGTLAYGYTF. CDR3 sequence (DNA): TGCGCCAGCAGACCCCCCGGGACTCTCGCTTATGGCTACACCTTC.

The chain recombines TRBV30 with TRBJ2-7, with 11 bases fitting TRBD1. CDR1 is GTSNPN, CDR2 SVGIG, per germline (reference sequence). The CDR3 consists of 14 residues. V lost 2 bases, J lost 4 bases, and 4 bases stayed unmatched. The CDR3 protein is CAWSPGTGGYEQYF. The CDR3, as DNA: TGTGCCTGGAGTCCCGGGACAGGGGGGTACGAGCAGTACTTC.

The sample holds one count of this clone. This chain connects TRBV24-1 to TRBJ2-5; 7 bases align to TRBD2. The CDR3 totals 12 residues. The V segment lost 9 bases and the J segment 7 bases; nucleotides outside the gene matches: 7. The germline gives CDR1 KGHDR, CDR2 SFDVKD. CDR3 loop: CATSSGGWTQYF. The CDR3 coding sequence is TGTGCCACCTCATCGGGGGGATGGACCCAGTACTTC.

This clone was observed a handful of times. The chain links TRBV9 to TRBJ2-5; 8 bases align to TRBD2. This CDR3 has 15 amino acids. J gave up 5 bases and V 4 bases, and 10 bases lay outside the gene matches. The germline gives CDR1 SGDLS, CDR2 YYNGEE. CDR3 amino acids: CASSPRPGGVETQYF. The CDR3 nucleotides are TGTGCCAGCAGCCCCAGACCCGGGGGGGTCGAGACCCAGTACTTC.

This rearrangement joins TRBV6-5 to TRBJ1-2; D possibly corresponds to TRBD1 (5 bases). V was clipped by 4 bases and J by 0 bases, with 9 bases between them. The CDR3 consists of 14 residues. The germline gives CDR1 MNHEY, CDR2 SVGAGI. The CDR3 sequence: CASSWGRANYGYTF. The CDR3 DNA is TGTGCCAGCAGTTGGGGCAGAGCTAACTATGGCTACACCTTC.

V usage is TRBV7-3 and J usage is TRBJ2-3; 8 positions match TRBD2. After removal of 5 bases from V and 0 bases from J, the junction contained 7 bases not matched to a gene. This CDR3 region has 16 residues. Germline V gene lookup returns CDR1 SGHTA and CDR2 FQGTGA. In DNA, the CDR3 is TGTGCCAGCAGCCCCGGACTAGCCGCTAGCACAGATACGCAGTATTTT. The encoded protein is CASSPGLAASTDTQYF.

This clone was observed a few times. The chain links TRBV9 to TRBJ1-2; 8 bases line up with TRBD1. J gave up 3 bases and V 3 bases, and 10 bases lay outside the gene matches. The CDR3 runs to 16 residues. CDR1 is SGDLS and CDR2 is YYNGEE in the germline V gene. In DNA, the CDR3 is TGTGCCAGCAGCGATCTCGAAACAGGGGGGCACTATGGCTACACCTTC. Translation: CASSDLETGGHYGYTF.

This rearrangement joins TRBV11-2 to TRBJ1-1; D is uncertain. The CDR3 runs 13 residues. V lost 8 bases to trimming and J lost 3 bases, with 13 bases between them. CDR1 and CDR2 (germline): SGHAT, FQNNGV. CDR3 protein: CASSGNRDTEAFF. DNA for the CDR3: TGTGCCAGCTCGGGGAATAGAGACACTGAAGCTTTCTTT.

The V and J genes are TRBV18 and TRBJ1-1; D is uncertain. This CDR3 spans 15 amino acids. V lost 1 base and J lost 2, with 11 bases in between. The germline V gene encodes CDR1 KGHSH and CDR2 LQKENI. Here the CDR3 DNA reads TGTGCCAGCTCACCACTTGCCAACCTAAACACTGAAGCTTTCTTT. Its protein product is CASSPLANLNTEAFF.

The J gene is TRBJ2-3, the V gene TRBV25-1; D is perhaps TRBD2 (5 bases). The CDR3 is 13 amino acids. Germline CDR1 reads MGHDK; CDR2 reads SYGVNS. The V end lost 1 base, the J end lost 4 bases, and 6 bases lay between the germline ends. The chain's CDR3 is CASSEWGADTQYF. Here the CDR3 DNA reads TGTGCCAGCAGTGAATGGGGAGCAGATACGCAGTATTTT.

This chain joins TRBV19 and TRBJ2-2; TRBD2 matches at 9 bases. Looked up from germline, CDR1 is LNHDA and CDR2 is SQIVND (reference sequence). The CDR3 is 16 residues long. V gave up 7 bases and J gave up 7 bases; unmatched junction bases: 13. For the CDR3, the DNA is TGTGCCAGTAAACGTCGGTTAGCGGGAGAGGACGGGGAGCTGTTTTTT. Translation gives CASKRRLAGEDGELFF.

This clone was recorded only once. This sequence joins TRBV29-1 and TRBJ2-7; 7 bases line up with TRBD2. With V trimmed by 7 bases and J by 5 bases, 11 bases remained unmatched. CDR3 length: 13 amino acids. Germline values: CDR1 SQVTM, CDR2 ANQGSEA. CDR3 sequence: CSARRGRDDEQYF. Written as DNA, the CDR3 is TGCAGCGCCCGCCGGGGGAGGGATGACGAGCAGTACTTC.

The table lists this clone with a count of one. V is TRBV5-1 and J is TRBJ2-5; TRBD2 agrees at 7 bases. Per the germline V gene, CDR1 is SGHRS and CDR2 is YFSETQ. CDR3 size: 16 residues. Germline trimming cut 1 base from V and 3 bases from J; bases unmatched to any gene: 9. CDR3 DNA: TGCGCCAGCAGCTTGTTCCCGGGGGGAATAAAAGAGACCCAGTACTTC. Its translation: CASSLFPGGIKETQYF.

V gene TRBV7-9 combines with J gene TRBJ1-1; TRBD1 aligns across 11 bases. This CDR3 region has 17 residues. The V and J ends lost 1 base and 4 bases, in that order; junction bases with no gene match: 8. Germline V CDR1 and CDR2: SEHNR, FQNEAQ (reference sequence). CDR3 nucleotides: TGTGCCAGCAGCTTAGGCGGATTCGGGACAGGGGGCACTGAAGCTTTCTTT. Its protein is CASSLGGFGTGGTEAFF.

This rearrangement joins TRBV15 to TRBJ2-7; TRBD1 might be the D (6 bases). The CDR3 runs 14 residues. Germline V gives CDR1 LNHNV, CDR2 YYDKDF (reference sequence). With 3 bases removed from V and 5 bases from J, the gap between germline ends came to 14 bases. CDR3 DNA sequence: TGTGCCACCAGCAGGACTACAGGGTCCGACGAGCAGTACTTC. Its protein product is CATSRTTGSDEQYF.

Here the CDR3 DNA reads TGTGCCAGCAGTTTAAGCGGCCTCTGGGGAAACACCATATATTTT. This encodes CASSLSGLWGNTIYF. This sequence joins TRBV28 and TRBJ1-3; D gene ambiguous. V lost 2 bases and J lost 4, with 12 bases in between. CDR3 size: 15 residues. CDR1 is MDHEN, CDR2 SYDVKM, per germline.

V gene TRBV19 combines with J gene TRBJ2-2; D is perhaps TRBD1 (6 bases). CDR3 size: 17 residues. The germline V gene has CDR1 LNHDA and CDR2 SQIVND (reference sequence). Trimming shortened V by 7 bases and J by 6 bases, and 24 bases separated the two germline ends. The CDR3 region has the DNA TGTGCCAGTACCCCCCCACGCAGGGGAAAGTTCCCCGGGGAGCTGTTTTTT. Translating gives CASTPPRRGKFPGELFF.

This chain connects TRBV6-2 or TRBV6-3 to TRBJ2-7; tentatively, D is TRBD1 or TRBD2 (5 bases each). Germline CDR1 reads MNHEY; CDR2 reads SVGEGT. Deletions cut 6 bases from V and 2 bases from J, with 8 bases between. This CDR3 comprises 12 residues. CDR3 bases: TGTGCCAGCAGCCGGGGCGCCTACGAGCAGTACTTC. This encodes CASSRGAYEQYF.

The rearrangement uses TRBV9 and TRBJ2-5; TRBD1 matches 9 bases. Per the germline V gene, CDR1 is SGDLS and CDR2 is YYNGEE. The CDR3 is 15 amino acids. With 3 bases clipped from V and 5 bases from J, the junction kept 8 bases outside the gene matches. The CDR3 spells CASSAEQGAWETQYF. CDR3 bases: TGTGCCAGCAGCGCCGAACAGGGGGCTTGGGAGACCCAGTACTTC. Full variable domain (remainder filled in from reference TRBV9 and TRBJ2-5): DSGVTQTPKHLITATGQRVTLRCSPRSGDLSVYWYQQSLDQGLQFLIQYYNGEERAKGNILERFSAQQFPDLHSELNLSSLELGDSALYFCASSAEQGAWETQYFGPGTRLLVL.